Listed below are T cell receptor beta chains from one sample, sequenced in a study of T cell responses to AZD1222 COVID-19 vaccine. Using immunoSEQ multiplex PCR, the repertoire was profiled, and TCRdb retains in-frame clones only, with some absent. The sample holds 96,000 or so clones; around 90% are singletons and the top ten take 26%. Material: peripheral blood, obtained on day 0 of AZD1222 vaccination. These TCRs come from an adult in good health. The CDR3 runs from the conserved cysteine through the conserved F or W. D genes are given only for firm matches. The size entry is marked missing in some rows and otherwise reads once, few, many or a size class.

NA TRBJ2-5 NA TRBV5-5 CASSPGWGLETQYF TGTGCCAGCAGCCCGGGGTGGGGGCTGGAGACCCAGTACTTC
NA TRBJ2-2 TRBD2 TRBV4-1 CASSQSLAGLNTGELFF TGCGCCAGCAGCCAATCCCTAGCGGGGCTGAACACCGGGGAGCTGTTTTTT
NA TRBJ1-5 TRBD1 TRBV7-2 CASSLVGGTGNQPQHF TGTGCCAGCAGCTTAGTTGGTGGGACAGGGAATCAGCCCCAGCATTTT
NA TRBJ2-1 NA TRBV11-2 CASSPPGGAQQFF TGTGCCAGCAGCCCCCCGGGGGGCGCGCAGCAGTTCTTC
NA TRBJ2-5 NA TRBV11-1 CASSLEPNLETQYF TGTGCCAGCAGCTTAGAGCCAAACCTGGAGACCCAGTACTTC
NA TRBJ1-3 NA TRBV15 CATSRDGRRSSGNTIYF TGTGCCACCAGCAGAGATGGGAGACGCAGCTCTGGAAACACCATATATTTT
once TRBJ2-1 NA TRBV24-1 CATSDPRDPPEQFF TGTGCCACCAGTGATCCCCGGGACCCGCCGGAACAGTTCTTC
NA TRBJ2-2 TRBD2 TRBV7-2 CASSSGLAGELFF TGTGCCAGCAGCTCGGGACTAGCCGGGGAGCTGTTTTTT
NA TRBJ1-5 NA TRBV28 CASSLWGGGIDQPQHF TGTGCCAGCAGTTTATGGGGTGGGGGGATTGATCAGCCCCAGCATTTT
NA TRBJ2-2 TRBD1 TRBV7-2 CASSYQGQPNTGELFF TGTGCCAGCAGCTACCAGGGACAGCCGAACACCGGGGAGCTGTTTTTT
NA TRBJ2-1 NA TRBV9 CASSVGSYNEQFF TGTGCCAGCAGCGTAGGCTCATACAATGAGCAGTTCTTC
NA TRBJ2-7 NA TRBV7-3 CASSEGSFSPYEQYF TGTGCCAGCAGCGAAGGGTCTTTTTCCCCCTACGAGCAGTACTTC
NA TRBJ2-7 NA TRBV5-6 CASSFDSYEQYF TGTGCCAGCAGCTTCGACTCCTACGAGCAGTACTTC
NA TRBJ2-7 NA TRBV4-3 CASSQSALSYEQYF TGCGCCAGCAGCCAATCTGCCCTCTCCTACGAGCAGTACTTC
NA TRBJ2-7 TRBD1 TRBV19 CASTVAGQGAIVYEQYF TGTGCCAGTACCGTTGCGGGACAGGGGGCAATAGTCTACGAGCAGTACTTC
once TRBJ1-2 TRBD1 TRBV5-1 CASSLEGQPLGGYTF TGCGCCAGCAGCTTAGAGGGACAGCCGCTAGGAGGCTACACCTTC
NA TRBJ2-3 NA TRBV12-3/TRBV12-4 CASSLEGPDTQYF TGTGCCAGCAGTTTAGAGGGGCCAGATACGCAGTATTTT
NA TRBJ2-1 TRBD2 TRBV4-3 CASSQGTSGNEYNEQFF TGCGCCAGCAGCCAAGGGACTAGCGGGAATGAATACAATGAGCAGTTCTTC
NA TRBJ2-5 TRBD2 TRBV5-1 CASSSLAGEETQYF TGCGCCAGCAGCTCTCTAGCGGGGGAAGAGACCCAGTACTTC
once TRBJ1-3 NA TRBV18 CASSPPFRADGNTIYF TGTGCCAGCTCACCACCGTTCAGGGCCGACGGAAACACCATATATTTT
NA TRBJ2-1 TRBD2 TRBV10-3 CAIGGREGLMNEQFF TGTGCCATCGGGGGACGGGAGGGCCTTATGAATGAGCAGTTCTTC
NA TRBJ2-1 TRBD2 TRBV6-6 CASSRILAGGPSYNEQFF TGTGCCAGCAGCCGAATTCTAGCGGGAGGGCCGTCCTACAATGAGCAGTTCTTC
NA TRBJ2-5 NA TRBV7-2 CASSFGLRGAGETQYF TGTGCCAGCAGCTTTGGCCTTCGAGGAGCGGGAGAGACCCAGTACTTC
NA TRBJ2-2 NA TRBV11-1 CASSLANPGELFF TGTGCCAGCAGCTTAGCGAATCCCGGGGAGCTGTTTTTT
NA TRBJ2-5 TRBD2 TRBV5-4 CASSSVGLANQETQYF TGTGCCAGCAGCTCGGTGGGACTAGCTAACCAAGAGACCCAGTACTTC
once TRBJ1-3 NA TRBV15 CATSGLGAGSGNTIYF TGTGCCACCAGCGGACTGGGGGCAGGTTCTGGAAACACCATATATTTT
once TRBJ2-3 NA TRBV19 CASGGGDNTDTQYF TGTGCCAGTGGGGGCGGCGACAACACAGATACGCAGTATTTT
NA TRBJ1-2 NA TRBV2 CARTELNGYTF TGTGCCAGGACCGAGTTGAATGGCTACACCTTC
NA TRBJ2-1 NA TRBV21-1 CASSKEAQWAGGSYNEQFF NA
NA TRBJ1-1 NA TRBV7-9 CASSPYPATEAFF TGTGCCAGCAGCCCCTATCCAGCCACTGAAGCTTTCTTT
NA TRBJ1-6 NA TRBV27 CASSLSPGDGSYNSPLHF TGTGCCAGCAGTTTATCGCCGGGGGATGGCTCCTATAATTCACCCCTCCACTTT
NA TRBJ1-5 TRBD1 TRBV6-5 CASSWDREIYQPQHF TGTGCCAGCAGTTGGGACAGGGAAATTTATCAGCCCCAGCATTTT
few TRBJ2-3 NA TRBV6-1 CASSEPNTDTQYF TGTGCCAGCAGTGAACCGAACACAGATACGCAGTATTTT
NA TRBJ2-3 NA TRBV24-1 CATSDLPVDTQYF TGTGCCACCAGTGATTTACCGGTAGATACGCAGTATTTT
NA TRBJ2-1 NA TRBV19 CASSIEGLGVNEQFF TGTGCCAGTAGTATCGAGGGCCTGGGGGTCAATGAGCAGTTCTTC
NA TRBJ2-1 NA TRBV21-1 CASLDARSSYNEQFF TGTGCCAGCTTAGACGCCAGGAGCTCCTACAATGAGCAGTTCTTC
NA TRBJ2-7 NA TRBV7-9 CASSFRQGITYEQYF TGTGCCAGCAGCTTTCGGCAGGGCATTACCTACGAGCAGTACTTC
NA TRBJ2-7 NA TRBV5-4 CASSLSSALTYEQYF TGTGCCAGCAGCTTGAGTAGCGCGTTAACCTACGAGCAGTACTTC
NA TRBJ2-5 NA TRBV30 CAWDTAKETQYF TGTGCCTGGGACACCGCCAAAGAGACCCAGTACTTC
NA TRBJ2-3 NA TRBV3-1/TRBV3-2 CASRGGGSSTDTQYF TGTGCCAGCAGGGGTGGCGGATCTAGCACAGATACGCAGTATTTT
NA TRBJ2-3 TRBD1 TRBV6-2/TRBV6-3 CASSRPLQGKTDTQYF TGTGCCAGCAGTCGCCCCTTACAGGGGAAAACAGATACGCAGTATTTT
NA TRBJ2-7 NA TRBV24-1 CATSAHSGYEQYF TGTGCCACCAGTGCTCATAGCGGCTACGAGCAGTACTTC
NA TRBJ1-1 NA TRBV6-6 CASLIRTVNTEAFF TGTGCCAGCTTGATCCGGACAGTGAACACTGAAGCTTTCTTT